These 8 T cell receptor beta chains were sequenced from one sample in a study of vaccination and CD4 T cells after COVID-19. Sequencing of cultured CD4+ T cell DNA used the Oncomine TCR Beta short-read assay. From the PCR reads, TCRdb called clonotypes with MiXCR, one entry per CDR3 protein. The data hold approximately 12,000 distinct CDR3 sequences, with roughly 64% observed a single time. The treatment denotes: roughly 10-day PBMC culture with coronavirus spike peptide pools or control peptides (ViraFEST assay). For these receptors, no antigen is known. Sequencing input: CD4+ T cells from blood, cultured in vitro. The receptors were sampled from a human donor who had recovered from COVID-19.

J is TRBJ1-1 and V is TRBV9; the match to TRBD1 covers 8 bases. V was pared by 2 bases and J by 5 bases, with 5 bases of the junction left unmatched. Germline V gene sequence: CDR1 SGDLS, CDR2 YYNGEE. The CDR3 is 14 amino acids. CDR3 region: CASSVQGAGTEAFF. DNA of the CDR3: TGTGCCAGCAGCGTGCAGGGGGCGGGTACTGAAGCTTTCTTT.

The V and J genes are TRBV6-1 and TRBJ1-2; 8 bases match TRBD1. With 5 bases clipped from V and 6 bases from J, the junction kept 2 bases outside the gene matches. The CDR3 contains 12 residues. Looked up from germline, CDR1 is MNHNS and CDR2 is SASEGT. The CDR3, as DNA: TGTGCCAGCAGTAAGACAGGGGATGGCTACACCTTC. Translation gives CASSKTGDGYTF.

CDR3 residues: CASSIGGSSTSKQYF. CDR3 DNA: TGTGCCAGTAGTATAGGTGGCAGCTCTACCTCCAAGCAGTACTTC. This sequence joins TRBV19 and TRBJ2-7; D unclear. V lost 1 base, J lost 8 bases, and 18 bases lay in between. CDR3 length: 15 residues. Germline V gene lookup returns CDR1 LNHDA and CDR2 SQIVND (reference sequence).

The rearrangement links TRBV5-1 to TRBJ1-5; no clear D. The V end was cut by 1 base, the J end by 4 bases, with 6 bases between. The CDR3 runs to 13 residues. Germline CDR1 and CDR2: SGHRS and YFSETQ. The CDR3 sequence is CASSLLPNQPQHF. As DNA, the CDR3 is TGCGCCAGCAGCTTGTTGCCGAATCAGCCCCAGCATTTT.

This clonotype came up a few times. The genes are TRBV15 and TRBJ2-2; no definite D call. Trimming took 1 base from V and 5 from J, leaving 11 bases between them. The germline V gene encodes CDR1 LNHNV and CDR2 YYDKDF (reference sequence). CDR3 size: 15 residues. The CDR3, as DNA: TGTGCCACCAGCAGAGCGGGTCTTCCAACCGGGGAGCTGTTTTTT. This sequence encodes CATSRAGLPTGELFF.

V usage is TRBV19 and J usage is TRBJ2-5; 10 nucleotides align to TRBD1. This CDR3 is built from 12 residues. V lost 9 bases to trimming and J lost 5 bases; unmatched junction nucleotides: 3. The germline gives CDR1 LNHDA, CDR2 SQIVND (reference sequence). DNA of the CDR3: TGTGCCAGCCAGGACAGGGGGGAGACCCAGTACTTC. Protein sequence: CASQDRGETQYF.

This clonotype appeared once. This rearrangement joins TRBV19 to TRBJ1-2, with TRBD1 identical over 8 bases. The CDR3 is 15 residues long. Trimming at V came to 10 bases and at J to 0 bases, leaving 10 bases not matched to a gene. The germline CDR1 and CDR2 sequences are LNHDA and SQIVND (reference sequence). CDR3 region: CATMGQVLANYGYTF. The CDR3 DNA follows: TGTGCCACGATGGGACAGGTTCTAGCTAACTATGGCTACACCTTC.

The chain is built from TRBV6-2 or TRBV6-3 and TRBJ2-3, with TRBD1 matching over 7 bases. Trimming took 2 bases from V and 2 from J; bases not matched to a gene: 4. In germline, CDR1 is MNHEY, CDR2 SVGEGT. The CDR3 runs 15 residues. The CDR3 coding sequence is TGTGCCAGCAGTTACGGGGACAGAAACACAGATACGCAGTATTTT. Encoded protein: CASSYGDRNTDTQYF.